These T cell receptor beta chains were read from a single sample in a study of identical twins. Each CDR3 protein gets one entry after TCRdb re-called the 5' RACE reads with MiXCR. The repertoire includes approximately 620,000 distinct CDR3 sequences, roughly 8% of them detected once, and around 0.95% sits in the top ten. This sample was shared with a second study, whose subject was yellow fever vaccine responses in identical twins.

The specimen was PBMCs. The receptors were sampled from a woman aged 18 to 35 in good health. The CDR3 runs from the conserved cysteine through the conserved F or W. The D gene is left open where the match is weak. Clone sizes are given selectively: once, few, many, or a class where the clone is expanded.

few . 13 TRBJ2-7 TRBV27 CASRPGANYEQYF TGTGCCAGCAGACCTGGGGCGAACTACGAGCAGTACTTC
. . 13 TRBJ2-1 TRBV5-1 CASSIGQPNEQFF TGCGCCAGCAGCATAGGACAGCCTAATGAGCAGTTCTTC
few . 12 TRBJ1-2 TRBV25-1 CASDAGGGGYTF TGTGCCAGCGACGCCGGGGGGGGTGGCTACACCTTC
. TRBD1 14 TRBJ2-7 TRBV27 CASRPYSGGYEQYF TGTGCCAGCAGGCCTTATTCAGGGGGCTACGAGCAGTACTTC
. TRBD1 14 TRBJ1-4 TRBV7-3 CASSKGQPNEKLFF TGTGCCAGCAGCAAGGGACAGCCTAATGAAAAACTGTTTTTT
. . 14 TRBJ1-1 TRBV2 CASSKDREPSEAFF TGTGCCAGCAGCAAAGACCGGGAACCCAGTGAAGCTTTCTTT
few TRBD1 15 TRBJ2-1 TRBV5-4 CASSTRRDSQDEQFF TGTGCCAGCAGCACGAGACGGGACAGTCAGGATGAGCAGTTCTTC
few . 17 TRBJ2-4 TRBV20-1 CSARVYRTEPAKNIQYF TGCAGTGCTAGAGTTTACCGGACGGAACCCGCCAAAAACATTCAGTACTTC
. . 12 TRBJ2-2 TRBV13 CASRFRTGELFF TGTGCCAGCAGATTTAGGACCGGGGAGCTGTTTTTT
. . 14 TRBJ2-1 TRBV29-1 CSVEVWDQYNEQFF TGCAGCGTTGAAGTGTGGGACCAGTACAATGAGCAGTTCTTC
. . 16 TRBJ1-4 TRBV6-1 CASSPPQGIGGGKLFF TGTGCCAGCAGCCCTCCCCAGGGAATAGGGGGGGGAAAACTGTTTTTT
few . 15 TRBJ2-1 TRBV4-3 CASSQERESYNEQFF TGCGCCAGCAGCCAAGAACGGGAGTCCTACAATGAGCAGTTCTTC
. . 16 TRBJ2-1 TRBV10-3 CAISEVGGTFYNEQFF TGTGCCATCAGTGAGGTTGGGGGGACCTTCTACAATGAGCAGTTCTTC
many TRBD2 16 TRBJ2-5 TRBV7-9 CASSPLAGVGRETQYF TGTGCCAGCTCCCCCCTAGCGGGAGTAGGACGAGAGACCCAGTACTTC
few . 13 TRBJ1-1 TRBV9 CASSVVLNTEAFF TGTGCCAGCAGCGTAGTGCTGAACACTGAAGCTTTCTTT
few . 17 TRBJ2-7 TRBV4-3 CASSQDQSWEVRYEQYF TGCGCCAGCAGCCAAGATCAGTCGTGGGAGGTGCGGTACGAGCAGTACTTC
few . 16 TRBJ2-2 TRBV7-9 CASSLWSGGEFGELFF TGTGCCAGCAGCTTATGGTCTGGCGGGGAGTTCGGGGAGCTGTTTTTT
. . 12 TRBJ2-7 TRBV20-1 CSAGQGIYEQYF TGCAGTGCGGGGCAGGGAATCTACGAGCAGTACTTC
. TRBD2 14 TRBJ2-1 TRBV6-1 CASSVSSGYNEQFF TGTGCCAGCAGTGTTTCTAGCGGCTACAATGAGCAGTTCTTC
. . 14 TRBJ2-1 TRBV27 CASSLEGLAAEQFF TGTGCCAGCAGTTTAGAGGGGTTAGCGGCTGAGCAGTTCTTC
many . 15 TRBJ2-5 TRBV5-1 CASSVSGSGGETQYF TGCGCCAGCAGCGTATCAGGAAGTGGTGGAGAGACCCAGTACTTC
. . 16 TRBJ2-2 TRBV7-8 CASSSRDQNVSGELFF TGTGCCAGCAGCTCCCGGGACCAAAACGTTTCCGGGGAGCTGTTTTTT
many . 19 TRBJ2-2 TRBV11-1 CASSRPTSHWGSNTGELFF TGTGCCAGCAGCCGACCAACCAGCCATTGGGGTTCGAACACCGGGGAGCTGTTTTTT